This T cell receptor beta chain is drawn from a study of T cell responses to AZD1222 COVID-19 vaccine. The study, taken as a whole, reports: Among those given AZD1222, only six were seropositive at baseline. Per reports, nearly half of all spike-specific TCRs target regions that are unmutated in variants. Once two AZD1222 doses were given, Spike-specific TCR breadth and depth went up.

As concerns this clone: Its antigen is not identified.

Profiling relied on immunoSEQ multiplex PCR, and the TCRdb table lists in-frame clones only, not all of them. The sample carries about 110,000 clones, approximately 90% recorded once. This CDR3 spans 16 amino acids. CDR1 and CDR2 (germline): SGHAT, FQNNGV. V was shortened by 5 bases and J by 9 bases, with 20 bases between the two germline ends. This clonotype was sampled from an adult in good health. Here the sequenced sample was peripheral blood, taken on day 0 of AZD1222 vaccination. The chain employs TRBV11-2 and TRBJ1-6; maybe TRBD1 (6 bases). The DNA of the CDR3 is TGTGCCAGCAGCCTAATCGCTCAGGGGTTGGGTTCACCCCTCCACTTT. This codes for CASSLIAQGLGSPLHF.